These 20 T cell receptor beta chains were sequenced from one sample in a study of early T cells in non-severe SARS-CoV-2 infection. One entry per CDR3 protein results from TCRdb running MiXCR on the 5' RACE reads. This repertoire shows around 56,000 distinct CDR3 sequences, about 8% found once; its top ten account for 10% to 13%. The source was whole blood, collected at baseline. These receptors were obtained from an adult who was a healthcare worker with PCR-confirmed SARS-CoV-2 infection or an uninfected control (not recorded which).

The genes are TRBV7-3 and TRBJ2-2, with D unclear. Per the germline V gene, CDR1 is SGHTA and CDR2 is FQGTGA. This CDR3 has 14 residues. V lost 5 bases and J lost 1, with 8 bases in between. CDR3 region: CASSKLRNTGELFF. DNA for the CDR3: TGTGCCAGCAGCAAACTTAGGAACACCGGGGAGCTGTTTTTT.

The J gene is TRBJ2-2, the V gene TRBV19; TRBD1 might be the D (5 bases). The CDR3 totals 15 residues. The V gene lost 6 bases and the J gene lost 1 base, with 12 bases spanning the gap. Germline loops: CDR1 LNHDA, CDR2 SQIVND (reference sequence). Here the CDR3 reads CASSSATGNTGELFF. The DNA for the CDR3 is TGTGCCAGTAGCTCGGCAACAGGGAACACCGGGGAGCTGTTTTTT.

In this sample, this clonotype turned up many times. This rearrangement joins TRBV6-1 to TRBJ2-7; no reliable D call. V gave up 4 bases and J gave up 4 bases, with 11 bases separating them. CDR3 length: 13 amino acids. Germline CDR1 is MNHNS and CDR2 is SASEGT. The DNA of the CDR3 is TGTGCCAGCAGTGTGGTGGGAATATACGAGCAGTACTTC. Protein product: CASSVVGIYEQYF.

V gene TRBV5-1 combines with J gene TRBJ2-1, with unresolved D. Germline V lookup: CDR1 SGHRS, CDR2 YFSETQ. Trimming took 0 bases from V and 5 from J, leaving 3 bases between them. The CDR3 covers 12 residues. The CDR3 nucleotides read TGCGCCAGCAGCTTGGGTCACAATGAGCAGTTCTTC. Protein product: CASSLGHNEQFF. The full variable domain, its missing parts supplied by reference TRBV5-1 and TRBJ2-1, is KAGVTQTPRYLIKTRGQQVTLSCSPISGHRSVSWYQQTPGQGLQFLFEYFSETQRNKGNFPGRFSGRQFSNSRSEMNVSTLELGDSALYLCASSLGHNEQFFGPGTRLTVL.

This clonotype was detected only a few times. The rearrangement joins TRBV11-2 to TRBJ2-2; tentatively, D is TRBD1 or TRBD2 (5 bases each). This CDR3 is built from 16 residues. Germline lookup yields CDR1 SGHAT and CDR2 FQNNGV. Trimming shortened V by 6 bases and J by 1 base, and 15 bases separated the two germline ends. CDR3 amino acids: CASRRPGRGNTGELFF. The DNA for the CDR3 is TGTGCCAGCAGACGACCGGGACGGGGGAACACCGGGGAGCTGTTTTTT.

This chain uses TRBV20-1 with TRBJ2-1, with TRBD2 as a possible D gene (6 bases). CDR3 length equals 13 residues. Between the trimmed V and J ends, which lost 1 base and 4 bases, there was a span of 8 bases. Germline assignment: CDR1 DFQATT and CDR2 SNEGSKA (reference sequence). The DNA for the CDR3 is TGCAGTGCTAGAGTAGCGGATTACAATGAGCAGTTCTTC. Its protein product is CSARVADYNEQFF.

This clonotype came up many times. This sequence joins TRBV27 and TRBJ2-1, with TRBD2 matching over 10 bases. Trimming took 4 bases from V and 4 from J; bases not matched to a gene: 10. The CDR3 totals 17 residues. Per the germline V gene, CDR1 is MNHEY and CDR2 is SMNVEV (reference sequence). The CDR3 loop is CASSSPRLAGEYNEQFF. CDR3 DNA: TGTGCCAGCAGTTCCCCCCGCCTAGCGGGAGAATACAATGAGCAGTTCTTC.

At least ten counts were recorded for this clonotype. The chain carries TRBV6-2 or TRBV6-3 and TRBJ2-7, with D unresolved. The V gene's germline CDR1 is MNHEY and CDR2 SVGEGT. CDR3 size: 18 residues. Trimming stripped 0 bases from V and 2 bases from J, with 20 bases between. The CDR3 region is CASSYSAVYSYPAYEQYF. The CDR3 DNA reads TGTGCCAGCAGTTACTCTGCAGTATATTCTTACCCTGCCTACGAGCAGTACTTC.

This clonotype was seen at least ten times. The CDR3: CASSSGLLAGGYNEQFF. The CDR3 DNA reads TGCGCCAGCAGCTCTGGCCTACTAGCGGGAGGGTACAATGAGCAGTTCTTC. The chain is built from TRBV5-1 and TRBJ2-1, with 13 bases identical to TRBD2. The length of the CDR3 is 17 residues. Germline CDR1 SGHRS, CDR2 YFSETQ. Trimming cost V 3 bases and J 4 bases; bases outside gene matches: 7.

The V and J genes are TRBV7-2 and TRBJ2-7; no clear D gene. Germline V gene data show CDR1 as SGHTA and CDR2 as FQGNSA. The CDR3 totals 13 residues. Deletions cut 8 bases from V and 0 bases from J, with 11 bases between. CDR3 in DNA: TGTGCCAGCTCAATAGCCGACTCCTACGAGCAGTACTTC. Translated, it gives CASSIADSYEQYF.

This clonotype was seen repeatedly, ten times or more. The rearrangement links TRBV7-2 to TRBJ2-7, with D uncertain. CDR1 and CDR2 (germline): SGHTA, FQGNSA. The CDR3 extends over 13 amino acids. With 1 base removed from V and 6 bases from J, the gap between germline ends came to 10 bases. CDR3 sequence: CASSLDSETEQYF. The CDR3 DNA follows: TGTGCCAGCAGCTTAGACTCGGAAACCGAGCAGTACTTC.

The chain has TRBV9 and TRBJ1-2; D remains unclear. The CDR3 has 11 amino acids. V was pared by 2 bases and J by 8 bases, with 7 bases between. Germline V gives CDR1 SGDLS, CDR2 YYNGEE. CDR3 nucleotide sequence: TGTGCCAGCAGCGTCGGGTCCGGCTACACCTTC. Protein: CASSVGSGYTF. Using reference TRBV9 and TRBJ1-2 for the parts outside the CDR3, the full variable domain is DSGVTQTPKHLITATGQRVTLRCSPRSGDLSVYWYQQSLDQGLQFLIQYYNGEERAKGNILERFSAQQFPDLHSELNLSSLELGDSALYFCASSVGSGYTFGSGTRLTVV.

This clonotype was counted between two and nine times. The chain is built from TRBV19 and TRBJ2-2, with 7 bases identical to TRBD1. Germline values: CDR1 LNHDA, CDR2 SQIVND (reference sequence). The CDR3 is made up of 14 amino acids. Trimming cost V 5 bases and J 3 bases; bases outside gene matches: 3. The CDR3: CASSLDRDTGELFF. The CDR3 DNA follows: TGTGCCAGTAGTCTCGACAGGGACACCGGGGAGCTGTTTTTT.

This rearrangement joins TRBV27 to TRBJ2-3, with D perhaps matching TRBD1 or TRBD2 (6 bases each). CDR3 length equals 15 residues. V lost 3 bases to trimming and J lost 8 bases, with 18 bases between them. Germline V gene lookup returns CDR1 MNHEY and CDR2 SMNVEV (reference sequence). CDR3 coding DNA: TGTGCCAGCAGTTTCCAAACAGGGTTCGGGAGTACGCAGTATTTT. It codes for CASSFQTGFGSTQYF.

Ten or more counts support this clonotype. The chain joins TRBV21-1 to TRBJ1-2; TRBD1, the table's D call, lacks a check against the DNA. TRBV21-1 is assigned pseudogene status. The CDR3 totals 16 residues. CDR3 amino acids: CASGWDTVYPTYGYTF. CDR3 DNA sequence: TGTGCCAGCGGTTGGGACACCGTGTATCCGACCTATGGCTACACCTTC.

This clonotype came up a few times. The chain joins TRBV24-1 to TRBJ2-5; TRBD2 is a possible D gene (6 bases). The ends were cut back, 5 bases at V and 4 bases at J, with 16 bases in the middle. Germline lookup yields CDR1 KGHDR and CDR2 SFDVKD. The CDR3 loop spans 15 amino acids. CDR3 in DNA: TGTGCCACCAGTGCTACCGGCGGGGTTCGAGAGACCCAGTACTTC. It yields the protein CATSATGGVRETQYF.

The table lists this clonotype with a few counts. This chain uses TRBV20-1 with TRBJ2-3; 7 bases line up with TRBD1. Germline CDR1 and CDR2: DFQATT and SNEGSKA (reference sequence). This CDR3 is 15 amino acids long. CDR3 nucleotide sequence: TGCAGGGCCATGGGACAGACGTCTAGCACAGATACGCAGTATTTT. It translates to CRAMGQTSSTDTQYF.

This clonotype was seen ten or more times. This chain connects TRBV12-3 or TRBV12-4 to TRBJ2-2; 11 bases map to TRBD2. The CDR3 runs 15 residues. The V and J ends lost 3 bases and 4 bases, in that order; junction bases with no gene match: 1. Here the CDR3 reads CASSFSGRATGELFF. CDR3 coding DNA: TGTGCCAGCAGTTTTAGCGGGAGGGCCACCGGGGAGCTGTTTTTT.

This clonotype was found many times. The chain employs TRBV30 and TRBJ2-3; 7 bases map to TRBD1. The CDR3 runs 17 residues. Per the germline V gene, CDR1 is GTSNPN and CDR2 is SVGIG (reference sequence). The V segment lost 2 bases and the J segment 0 bases; nucleotides outside the gene matches: 11. Written as DNA, the CDR3 is TGTGCCTGGAGTAGCGCAAGGGACAGTTCTAGCACAGATACGCAGTATTTT. Protein product: CAWSSARDSSSTDTQYF. Variable domain in full (rest from reference TRBV30 and TRBJ2-3): SQTIHQWPATLVQPVGSPLSLECTVEGTSNPNLYWYRQAAGRGLQLLFYSVGIGQISSEVPQNLSASRPQDRQFILSSKKLLLSDSGFYLCAWSSARDSSSTDTQYFGPGTRLTVL.

This clonotype was counted a few times. The CDR3 region has the DNA TGTGCCAGCAGCCCCGGGACTAGCGGGAGGAGCCCCTACAATGAGCAGTTCTTC. It encodes CASSPGTSGRSPYNEQFF. V gene TRBV7-9 combines with J gene TRBJ2-1, with TRBD2 matching 15 bases. In germline, CDR1 is SEHNR, CDR2 FQNEAQ (reference sequence). V lost 5 bases and J lost 2; bases outside the gene matches: 7. The CDR3 runs to 18 residues.